One and the same sample provided the 14 T cell receptor beta chains below, sequenced in a study of OX40 agonist ivuxolimab in advanced cancers. The assay was immunoSEQ multiplex PCR, and TCRdb's table has in-frame clones only and misses some. The table records more than 95,000 clones, about 90% of them present only once. This specimen was CD4+ or CD8+ T cells sorted from blood, taken in a trial of the OX40 agonist ivuxolimab. These receptors came from an adult with an advanced solid tumor such as melanoma, head and neck, liver or kidney cancer.

The J gene is TRBJ1-4, the V gene TRBV2; D remains unclear. The CDR3 totals 14 residues. Germline CDR1 and CDR2: SNHLY and FYNNEI. V lost 3 bases to trimming and J lost 3 bases, with 8 bases between them. This CDR3 reads CASSERRPNEKLFF. For the CDR3, the DNA is TGTGCCAGCAGTGAGAGGAGGCCTAATGAAAAACTGTTTTTT.

The chain joins TRBV5-1 to TRBJ2-1, with unresolved D. This CDR3 has 13 amino acids. Germline CDR1 and CDR2: SGHRS and YFSETQ. V was pared by 7 bases and J by 5 bases, with 13 bases between. DNA of the CDR3: TGCGCCAGCGGCTACCAGAATCACAATGAGCAGTTCTTC. As protein: CASGYQNHNEQFF.

The V call is TRBV7-3, the J call TRBJ1-1, with D possibly being TRBD1 (6 bases). Germline CDR1 is SGHTA and CDR2 is FQGTGA. The CDR3 spans 14 residues. Trimming removed 3 bases at V and 6 bases at J, with 14 bases between. CDR3 loop: CASSFQQGIPEAFF. The CDR3, as DNA: TGTGCCAGCAGCTTTCAACAGGGCATCCCTGAAGCTTTCTTT. The whole variable domain, remainder taken from reference TRBV7-3 and TRBJ1-1, is GAGVSQTPSNKVTEKGKYVELRCDPISGHTALYWYRQSLGQGPEFLIYFQGTGAADDSGLPNDRFFAVRPEGSVSTLKIQRTERGDSAVYLCASSFQQGIPEAFFGQGTRLTVV.

A word on this clone: Distinct nucleotide sequences in the sample also encode this CDR3. The rearrangement uses TRBV7-2 and TRBJ2-3, with 11 bases lining up with TRBD2. The V segment lost 4 bases and the J segment 0 bases; nucleotides outside the gene matches: 3. Germline assignment: CDR1 SGHTA and CDR2 FQGNSA. The CDR3 runs 16 residues. Here the CDR3 reads CASSSRLAGSTDTQYF. CDR3 nucleotides: TGTGCCAGCAGCTCTCGACTAGCGGGGAGCACAGATACGCAGTATTTT. Together with reference TRBV7-2 and TRBJ2-3, the CDR3 gives the full variable domain: GAGVSQSPSNKVTEKGKDVELRCDPISGHTALYWYRQSLGQGLEFLIYFQGNSAPDKSGLPSDRFSAERTGGSVSTLTIQRTQQEDSAVYLCASSSRLAGSTDTQYFGPGTRLTVL.

This chain joins TRBV19 and TRBJ1-4; the D gene is possibly TRBD1 (5 bases). This CDR3 contains 14 residues. Trimming pared 7 bases from V and 4 bases from J, leaving 13 bases between. Germline V gene data show CDR1 as LNHDA and CDR2 as SQIVND (reference sequence). CDR3 sequence: CASTPGTDNEKLFF. As DNA, the CDR3 is TGTGCCAGTACCCCCGGGACTGATAATGAAAAACTGTTTTTT.

This clone was counted once. The chain is built from TRBV5-4 and TRBJ2-5; TRBD2 aligns across 7 bases. The CDR3 contains 16 residues. Germline CDR1 and CDR2: SGHNT and YYREEE (reference sequence). V lost 2 bases and J lost 3; bases outside the gene matches: 10. Written as DNA, the CDR3 is TGTGCCAGCAGCTTAAGATCTGGCGGGGGAAAAGAGACCCAGTACTTC. Its translation is CASSLRSGGGKETQYF.

CDR3: CASSLYEKLFF. DNA for the CDR3: TGTGCCAGCAGTTTATATGAAAAACTGTTTTTT. The J gene is TRBJ1-4, the V gene TRBV28; D is uncertain. The CDR3 is made up of 11 amino acids. In germline, CDR1 is MDHEN, CDR2 SYDVKM. Between the trimmed V and J ends, which lost 1 base and 6 bases, there was a span of 0 bases.

This clone came up a few times. The gene calls are TRBV19 and TRBJ1-1; TRBD1 matches at 7 bases. This CDR3 contains 14 residues. Germline V lookup: CDR1 LNHDA, CDR2 SQIVND (reference sequence). Trimming removed 7 bases from V and 0 bases from J; junction bases left unmatched: 5. CDR3 DNA sequence: TGTGCCAGTAACAGGGGCCTTATGAACACTGAAGCTTTCTTT. Protein sequence: CASNRGLMNTEAFF.

V is TRBV5-4 and J is TRBJ2-3; tentative D call: TRBD2 (6 bases). The ends were cut back, 3 bases at V and 0 bases at J, with 11 bases in the middle. The CDR3 is 15 amino acids. Germline V gene lookup returns CDR1 SGHNT and CDR2 YYREEE (reference sequence). For the CDR3, the DNA is TGTGCCAGCAGCTCGACTAGAGCTAGCACAGATACGCAGTATTTT. Translating it yields CASSSTRASTDTQYF.

The J gene is TRBJ1-1, the V gene TRBV7-9, with D possibly being TRBD1 (6 bases). Trimming took 3 bases from V and 0 from J, leaving 11 bases between them. Germline CDR1 SEHNR, CDR2 FQNEAQ (reference sequence). CDR3 length: 15 residues. The CDR3 nucleotides are TGTGCCAGCAGCTTTAACAGGGTCATGAACACTGAAGCTTTCTTT. This codes for CASSFNRVMNTEAFF.

The chain employs TRBV10-3 and TRBJ1-5; possibly TRBD1 for D (5 bases). Per the germline V gene, CDR1 is ENHRY and CDR2 is SYGVKD. V shed 6 bases and J shed 4 bases, with 10 bases lying between them. CDR3 length: 13 residues. The CDR3 coding sequence is TGTGCCATCAGCTGGGGCAGGAATCAGCCCCAGCATTTT. This encodes CAISWGRNQPQHF.

The chain couples TRBV19 to TRBJ2-7; TRBD2 is a possible D gene (7 bases). The germline CDR1 and CDR2 sequences are LNHDA and SQIVND (reference sequence). The CDR3 contains 17 residues. V lost 2 bases to trimming and J lost 1 base, with 18 bases between them. The CDR3 DNA reads TGTGCCAGTAGTATATCGGGTCGGGGGGCGAGGTCCTACGAGCAGTACTTC. It codes for CASSISGRGARSYEQYF.

V is TRBV7-2 and J is TRBJ2-5; D unclear. Trimming removed 11 bases from V and 14 bases from J, with 18 bases in between. The germline V gene has CDR1 SGHTA and CDR2 FQGNSA. This CDR3 contains 10 residues. For the CDR3, the DNA is TGTGCCGTAAGGACGACCAAAATCTACTTC. Amino acids: CAVRTTKIYF.

The chain uses TRBV7-2 and TRBJ1-2, with 7 bases fitting TRBD1. CDR3 length equals 15 residues. V shed 1 base, J shed 4 bases, and the junction held 6 bases outside the gene matches. CDR1 SGHTA and CDR2 FQGNSA come from the germline V gene. CDR3 coding DNA: TGTGCCAGCAGCTTAGAGGGGGCGCAGGGCTATGGCTACACCTTC. Amino acid sequence: CASSLEGAQGYGYTF.